Shown below are 3 T cell receptor beta chains from a single sample sequenced in a study of Ad26.COV2.S vaccination and SARS-CoV-2 variants. Data came from immunoSEQ multiplex PCR; TCRdb stores just in-frame clones and leaves some out. The sample includes hundreds of thousands of clones, more than 70% seen only once; the top ten take roughly 1.5%. Treatment reported: some 20 received Ad26.COV2.S at low or high dose, single or two shots; five or six received placebo; per-sample allocation not given. Each sample was drawn 63 days after the first injection (of vaccine or placebo). This specimen consisted of peripheral blood, obtained in a trial of Ad26.COV2.S vaccine versus placebo. The receptor source for this set is a person aged 18-60 years who received the Ad26.COV2.S COVID-19 vaccine or a placebo.

The genes are TRBV19 and TRBJ2-1; 8 bases line up with TRBD1. The germline CDR1 and CDR2 sequences are LNHDA and SQIVND (reference sequence). The CDR3 loop spans 14 amino acids. V was clipped by 2 bases and J by 6 bases; unmatched bases: 3. CDR3 loop: CASSITGGSNEQFF. The CDR3 DNA is TGTGCCAGTAGTATAACAGGGGGTAGCAATGAGCAGTTCTTC.

The rearrangement links TRBV27 to TRBJ2-7; 8 nucleotides agree with TRBD2. CDR3 size: 15 residues. With V trimmed by 5 bases and J by 0 bases, 6 bases remained unmatched. The germline CDR1 and CDR2 sequences are MNHEY and SMNVEV (reference sequence). CDR3 in amino acids: CASSPGLVGSYEQYF. CDR3 DNA: TGTGCCAGCAGTCCGGGACTAGTGGGCTCCTACGAGCAGTACTTC.

The V gene is TRBV5-6, the J gene TRBJ2-5; TRBD2 might be the D (5 bases). Germline V CDR1 and CDR2: SGHDT, YYEEEE. The CDR3 is made up of 15 amino acids. Trimming took off 3 bases at V and 2 bases at J, with 14 bases between the two ends. DNA of the CDR3: TGTGCCAGCAGCTCATCCCGAGCGGTACAAGAGACCCAGTACTTC. Translating it yields CASSSSRAVQETQYF.